Listed below are T cell receptor beta chains from one sample, sequenced in a study of T cell repertoires in aging, cancer and after chemotherapy. TCRdb reprocessed the multiplex PCR reads via MiXCR and lists one record per CDR3 protein. The table has approximately 600 distinct CDR3 sequences, around 27% seen once. The material sequenced was blood. These receptors came from a human donor with a blood cancer. CDR3s include the opening cysteine and the closing phenylalanine or tryptophan. A D gene is named only where the DNA matches it firmly. Some rows mark clone size as missing; the rest say once, few, many or name a class of expanded clone.

>large|TRBD1|TRBV18|TRBJ2-3
TGTGCCAGCTCCCAAGGACAGGGGGCGACAGATACGCAGTATTTT
CASSQGQGATDTQYF
>NA|TRBD2|TRBV9|TRBJ2-3
TGTGCCAGCAGCGGGAGAGCGGGGGGGCCGTCAGATACGCAGTATTTT
CASSGRAGGPSDTQYF
>medium-sized|NA|TRBV7-3|TRBJ2-6
TGTGCCAGCAGCCCCACCTGGGGCAGGGCGGCTGGGGCCAACGTCCTGACTTTC
CASSPTWGRAAGANVLTF
>large|TRBD2|TRBV5-6|TRBJ2-1
TGTGCCAGCAGCTACATGACTAGCGGGGGCCACTACAATGAGCAGTTCTTC
CASSYMTSGGHYNEQFF
>medium-sized|TRBD2|TRBV7-9|TRBJ2-3
TGTGCCAGCAGCTTGGTGGGGGGGACAGATACGCAGTATTTT
CASSLVGGTDTQYF
>medium-sized|NA|TRBV4-3|TRBJ1-1
TGCGCCAGCAGCAAACGGAGTTCTGAAGCTTTCTTT
CASSKRSSEAFF
>medium-sized|NA|TRBV4-3|TRBJ1-1
TGCGCCAGCAGCCGAAATAAAAACACTGAAGCTTTCTTT
CASSRNKNTEAFF
>large|NA|TRBV18|TRBJ2-5
TGTGCCAGCTCACCAGGGGGCCGTCCCGCGGAGACCCAGTACTTC
CASSPGGRPAETQYF
>medium-sized|NA|TRBV11-2|TRBJ1-6
TGTGCCAGCAGCTTAACCCAGACTCGTAATTCACCCCTCCACTTT
CASSLTQTRNSPLHF
>NA|TRBD2|TRBV5-1|TRBJ2-2
TGCGCCAGCAGCTTGGACGGACTAGCGGCCTACGCGAACACCGGGGAGCTGTTTTTT
CASSLDGLAAYANTGELFF
>NA|TRBD1|TRBV4-1|TRBJ1-1
TGCGCCAGCAGCCGACAGGGCGTGAACACTGAAGCTTTCTTT
CASSRQGVNTEAFF
>medium-sized|NA|TRBV30|TRBJ1-1
TGTGCCTGGAGTGCCGGGGGGGGGATGTGGGGTCGGAACACTGAAGCTTTCTTT
CAWSAGGGMWGRNTEAFF
>large|TRBD1|TRBV15|TRBJ1-4
TGTGCCACCAGCAGCACCAAGGGACAGGGGCCTGAAAAACTGTTTTTT
CATSSTKGQGPEKLFF
>NA|NA|TRBV21-1|TRBJ2-3
TGTGCCAGCAGCAAACCGGGACTAGCGGGGGGTGGCGACACAGATACGCAGTATTTT
CASSKPGLAGGGDTDTQYF
>NA|TRBD2|TRBV19|TRBJ2-3
TGTGCCAGTACCCTGACTAGCGGATTTATAGATACGCAGTATTTT
CASTLTSGFIDTQYF
>large|TRBD2|TRBV29-1|TRBJ2-5
TGCAGCGTTTGGTTGGGGGGGAGGATGAAGACCCAGTACTTC
CSVWLGGRMKTQYF
>NA|TRBD1|TRBV2|TRBJ1-4
TGTGCCAGCAGGGACAGGGTTGGGAGTGAAAAACAGTTTTTT
CASRDRVGSEKQFF
>large|TRBD2|TRBV7-2|TRBJ2-1
TGTGCCAGCAGCTTTTTTGTAGCGGGCGATGAGCAGTTCTTC
CASSFFVAGDEQFF
>medium-sized|NA|TRBV27|TRBJ1-4
TGTGCCAGCAGTTTATGGGGGGCAGGGGATGAAAAACTGTTTTTT
CASSLWGAGDEKLFF